Sequencing of this T cell receptor beta chain was carried out in a study of neoadjuvant anti-PD-1 for oral cavity cancer. Measured with immunoSEQ multiplex PCR; TCRdb has only the in-frame clones, and not every one. The data contain over 80,000 clones, less than 85% of them singletons. The CDR3 length is 14 residues. Germline V lookup: CDR1 LNHDA, CDR2 SQIVND (reference sequence). Unmatched junction bases numbered 5, after V lost 8 bases and J lost 1 base. The sample here was PBMCs, taken before nivolumab (anti-PD-1) treatment. The sequence derives from a person between 40 and 85 years old with oral cavity squamous cell carcinoma. V gene TRBV19 combines with J gene TRBJ1-1, with 9 bases identical to TRBD1. CDR3 nucleotide sequence: TGTGCCAGTTCACTGGACAGGGGGAACACTGAAGCTTTCTTT. Protein product: CASSLDRGNTEAFF.